This is a list of T cell receptor beta chains from one sample in a study of breast tumors, draining lymph nodes, adjacent tissues. In TCRdb, the multiplex PCR reads were re-called with MiXCR into one record per CDR3 protein. The sample yields approximately 200,000 distinct CDR3 sequences, approximately 33% seen once. Sample: axillary lymph node tissue. Receptor source: a female donor with breast cancer. Some clones in this sample may be carry-over from other donors' samples. CDR3s include the opening cysteine and the closing phenylalanine or tryptophan. Each record gives: D gene, V gene, clone size, J gene, CDR3 protein, CDR3 DNA. A D gene is named only where the DNA matches it firmly. Rows may omit the clone size; those that give it use once, few, many or a size class.

-	TRBV3-1	-	TRBJ1-2	CASSQHPGMGAPNYGYTF	TGTGCCAGCAGCCAACACCCTGGCATGGGTGCCCCTAACTATGGCTACACCTTC
-	TRBV4-2	many	TRBJ1-5	CASSEQGNQPQHF	TGTGCCAGCAGCGAACAGGGAAATCAGCCCCAGCATTTT
TRBD2	TRBV5-1	many	TRBJ2-7	CASSGSGGLAAREQYF	TGCGCCAGCAGCGGCTCGGGGGGACTAGCGGCCCGGGAGCAGTACTTC
-	TRBV5-1	-	TRBJ2-1	CASSVEGTDDQFF	TGCGCCAGCAGCGTTGAGGGGACTGATGACCAGTTCTTC
TRBD2	TRBV29-1	-	TRBJ2-7	CSVVSGATSYGQYF	TGCAGCGTTGTTAGCGGGGCAACGTCCTACGGGCAGTACTTC
TRBD1	TRBV24-1	many	TRBJ2-7	CATSDPNRGTYEQYF	TGTGCCACCAGTGACCCCAACAGGGGTACATACGAGCAGTACTTC
TRBD2	TRBV19	many	TRBJ2-1	CASSIAGRVYEQFF	TGTGCCAGTAGTATAGCCGGGAGGGTCTATGAGCAGTTCTTC
-	TRBV11-3	-	TRBJ2-3	CASSLSPGYNEQYF	TGTGCCAGCAGCTTATCCCCGGGATACAATGAGCAGTATTTT
TRBD1	TRBV20-1	-	TRBJ2-2	CSARASGRGRTKAFF	TGCAGTGCTAGAGCTTCCGGTAGGGGGCGCACAAAGGCGTTTTTT
TRBD2	TRBV2	many	TRBJ2-2	CASSEIGGGGSGELFF	TGTGCCAGCAGTGAAATTGGCGGGGGGGGATCCGGGGAGCTGTTTTTT
-	TRBV11-2	few	TRBJ2-3	CASSGPGTATQYF	TGTGCCAGCAGCGGGCCGGGCACAGCTACGCAGTATTTT
TRBD2	TRBV6-2/TRBV6-3	many	TRBJ2-1	CASTLGWREARGFQFF	TGTGCCAGCACCTTAGGTTGGCGGGAGGCCAGGGGCTTTCAGTTCTTC
-	TRBV9	many	TRBJ2-1	CASSPRPNLSYNEQFF	TGTGCCAGCAGCCCCAGACCCAACCTTTCCTACAATGAGCAGTTCTTC